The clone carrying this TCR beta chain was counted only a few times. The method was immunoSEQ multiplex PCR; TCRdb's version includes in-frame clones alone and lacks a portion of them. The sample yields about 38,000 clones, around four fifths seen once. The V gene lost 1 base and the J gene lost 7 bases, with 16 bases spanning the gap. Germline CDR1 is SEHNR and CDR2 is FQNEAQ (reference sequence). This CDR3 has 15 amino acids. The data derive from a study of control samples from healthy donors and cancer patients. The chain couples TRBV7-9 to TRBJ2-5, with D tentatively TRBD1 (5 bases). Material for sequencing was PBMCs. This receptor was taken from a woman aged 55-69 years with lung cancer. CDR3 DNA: TGTGCCAGCAGCTTAGAGCTGGGGCCCCGCGGGACCCAGTACTTC. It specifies CASSLELGPRGTQYF.